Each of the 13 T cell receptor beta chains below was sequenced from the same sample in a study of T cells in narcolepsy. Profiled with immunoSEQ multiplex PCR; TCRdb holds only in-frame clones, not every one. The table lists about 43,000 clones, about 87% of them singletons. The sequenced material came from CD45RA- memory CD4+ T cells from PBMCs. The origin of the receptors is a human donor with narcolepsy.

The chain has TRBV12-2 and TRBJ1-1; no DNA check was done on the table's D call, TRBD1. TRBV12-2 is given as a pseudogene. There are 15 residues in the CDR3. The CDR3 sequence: CASRFQTGLNTEAFF. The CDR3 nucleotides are TGTGCAAGTCGCTTCCAGACAGGGCTGAACACTGAAGCTTTCTTT.

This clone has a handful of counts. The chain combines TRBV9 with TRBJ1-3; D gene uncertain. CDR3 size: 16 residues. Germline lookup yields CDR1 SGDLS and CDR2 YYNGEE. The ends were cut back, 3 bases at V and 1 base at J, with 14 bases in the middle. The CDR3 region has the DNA TGTGCCAGCAGCGGGGGTCTTCTTCTTTCTGGAAACACCATATATTTT. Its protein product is CASSGGLLLSGNTIYF.

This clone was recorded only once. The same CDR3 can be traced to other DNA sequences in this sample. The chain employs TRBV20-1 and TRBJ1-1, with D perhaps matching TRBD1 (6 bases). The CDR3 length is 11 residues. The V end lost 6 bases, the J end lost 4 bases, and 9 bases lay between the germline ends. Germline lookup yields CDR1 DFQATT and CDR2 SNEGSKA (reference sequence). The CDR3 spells CSAEGGTEAFF. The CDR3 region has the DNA TGCAGTGCCGAGGGGGGCACTGAAGCTTTCTTT.

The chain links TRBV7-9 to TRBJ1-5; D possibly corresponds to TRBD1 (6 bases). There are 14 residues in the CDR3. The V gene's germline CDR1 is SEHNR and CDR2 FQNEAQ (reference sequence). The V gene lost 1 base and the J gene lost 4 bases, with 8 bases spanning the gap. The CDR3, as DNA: TGTGCCAGCAGCTTAGGGCAGGGGAATCAGCCCCAGCATTTT. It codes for CASSLGQGNQPQHF.

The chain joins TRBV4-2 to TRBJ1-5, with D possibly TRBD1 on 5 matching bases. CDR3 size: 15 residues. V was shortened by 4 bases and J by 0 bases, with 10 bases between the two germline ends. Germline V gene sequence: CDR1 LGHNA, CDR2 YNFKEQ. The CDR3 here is CASSLTDDSNQPQHF. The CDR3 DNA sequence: TGTGCCAGCAGCCTGACAGATGATAGCAATCAGCCCCAGCATTTT.

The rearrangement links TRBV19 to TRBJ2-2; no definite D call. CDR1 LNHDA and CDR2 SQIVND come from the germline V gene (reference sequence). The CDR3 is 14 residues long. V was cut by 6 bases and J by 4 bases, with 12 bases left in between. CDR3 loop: CASSGRRSTGELFF. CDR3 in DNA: TGTGCCAGTAGCGGCAGGCGGAGCACCGGGGAGCTGTTTTTT.

The CDR3 DNA reads TGTGCCAGCAGCTTATCCTGGCGGCACTCCGAGGGAGATACGCAGTATTTT. Translated: CASSLSWRHSEGDTQYF. The chain recombines TRBV11-3 with TRBJ2-3, with D perhaps TRBD2 (5 bases). Germline V gene data show CDR1 as SGHNT and CDR2 as YENEEA. This CDR3 has 17 residues. V lost 2 bases and J lost 5, with 20 bases in between.

The CDR3 region has the DNA TGCAGCCCTCGCTCCTCCTACAATGAGCAGTTCTTC. It yields the protein CSPRSSYNEQFF. The chain uses TRBV29-1 and TRBJ2-1; D remains ambiguous. Germline CDR1 and CDR2: SQVTM and ANQGSEA. This CDR3 is 12 amino acids long. Between the trimmed V and J ends, which lost 8 bases and 0 bases, there was a span of 8 bases.

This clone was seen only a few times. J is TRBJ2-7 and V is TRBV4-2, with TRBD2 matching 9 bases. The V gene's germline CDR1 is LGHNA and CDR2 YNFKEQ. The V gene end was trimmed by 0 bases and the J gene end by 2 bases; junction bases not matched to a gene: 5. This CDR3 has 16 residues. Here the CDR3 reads CASSQETSGLTYEQYF. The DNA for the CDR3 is TGTGCCAGCAGCCAAGAGACTAGCGGTTTAACCTACGAGCAGTACTTC.

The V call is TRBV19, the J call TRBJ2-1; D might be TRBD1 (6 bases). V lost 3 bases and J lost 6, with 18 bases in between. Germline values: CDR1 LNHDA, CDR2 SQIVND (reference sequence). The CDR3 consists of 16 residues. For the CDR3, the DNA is TGTGCCAGTAGTATCTTCCCCCTCCAGGGGAGCAATGAGCAGTTCTTC. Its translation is CASSIFPLQGSNEQFF. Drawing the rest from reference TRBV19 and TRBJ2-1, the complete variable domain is DGGITQSPKYLFRKEGQNVTLSCEQNLNHDAMYWYRQDPGQGLRLIYYSQIVNDFQKGDIAEGYSVSREKKESFPLTVTSAQKNPTAFYLCASSIFPLQGSNEQFFGPGTRLTVL.

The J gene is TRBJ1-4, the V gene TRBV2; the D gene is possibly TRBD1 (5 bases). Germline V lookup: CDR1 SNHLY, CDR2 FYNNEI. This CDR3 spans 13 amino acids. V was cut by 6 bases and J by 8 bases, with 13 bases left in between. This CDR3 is CASRGPGGEKLFF. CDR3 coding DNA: TGTGCCAGCAGGGGGCCCGGGGGGGAAAAACTGTTTTTT.

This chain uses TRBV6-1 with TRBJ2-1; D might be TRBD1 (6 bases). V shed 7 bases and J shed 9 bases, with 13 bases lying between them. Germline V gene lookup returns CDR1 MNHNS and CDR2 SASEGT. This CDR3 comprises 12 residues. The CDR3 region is CASNPQGIEQFF. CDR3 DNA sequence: TGTGCCAGCAACCCTCAGGGGATTGAGCAGTTCTTC.

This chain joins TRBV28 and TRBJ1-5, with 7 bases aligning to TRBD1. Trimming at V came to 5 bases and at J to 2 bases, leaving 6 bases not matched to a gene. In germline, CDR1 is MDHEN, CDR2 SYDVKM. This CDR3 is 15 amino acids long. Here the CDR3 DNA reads TGTGCCAGCAGTGGACAGGTCGCCGGCAATCAGCCCCAGCATTTT. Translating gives CASSGQVAGNQPQHF. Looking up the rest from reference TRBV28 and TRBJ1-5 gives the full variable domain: DVKVTQSSRYLVKRTGEKVFLECVQDMDHENMFWYRQDPGLGLRLIYFSYDVKMKEKGDIPEGYSVSREKKERFSLILESASTNQTSMYLCASSGQVAGNQPQHFGDGTRLSIL.